This T cell receptor (beta chain) was recovered during a study of T cell changes during pregnancy in multiple sclerosis. This table comes from immunoSEQ multiplex PCR, and its TCRdb copy is limited to in-frame clones, with some not included. The sample has about 79,000 clones, 80% to 95% seen once. The CDR3 covers 15 residues. Trimming left V 3 bases short and J 2 bases short, with 14 bases between. The germline CDR1 and CDR2 sequences are SGHNT and YYREEE (reference sequence). The source material was CD4+ T cells from peripheral blood mononuclear cells, sampled in the second trimester of pregnancy. The chain is built from TRBV5-4 and TRBJ2-5, with unresolved D. This sequence was found in a female donor with multiple sclerosis, enrolled in a pregnancy study. The CDR3 protein is CASSSQTFTQETQYF. DNA of the CDR3: TGTGCCAGCAGCTCCCAAACTTTTACGCAAGAGACCCAGTACTTC.